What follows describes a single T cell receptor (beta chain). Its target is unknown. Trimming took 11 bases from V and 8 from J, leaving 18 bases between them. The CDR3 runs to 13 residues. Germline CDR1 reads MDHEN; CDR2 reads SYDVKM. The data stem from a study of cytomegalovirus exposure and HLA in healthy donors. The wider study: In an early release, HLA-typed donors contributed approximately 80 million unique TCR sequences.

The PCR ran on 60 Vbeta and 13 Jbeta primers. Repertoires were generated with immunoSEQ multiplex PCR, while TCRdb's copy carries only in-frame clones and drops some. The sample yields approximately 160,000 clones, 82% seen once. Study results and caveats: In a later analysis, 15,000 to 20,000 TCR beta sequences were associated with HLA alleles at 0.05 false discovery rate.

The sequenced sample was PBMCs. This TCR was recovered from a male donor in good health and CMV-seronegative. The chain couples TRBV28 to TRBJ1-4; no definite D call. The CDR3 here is CASGRGTVEKLFF. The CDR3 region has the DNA TGTGCCTCAGGACGGGGAACGGTGGAAAAACTGTTTTTT. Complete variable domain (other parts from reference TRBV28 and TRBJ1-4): DVKVTQSSRYLVKRTGEKVFLECVQDMDHENMFWYRQDPGLGLRLIYFSYDVKMKEKGDIPEGYSVSREKKERFSLILESASTNQTSMYLCASGRGTVEKLFFGSGTQLSVL.